These 15 T cell receptor beta chains were all obtained from the same sample, sequenced in a study of T-cell memory formation after mild COVID-19. TCRdb itself ran the 5' RACE reads through MiXCR, one entry per CDR3 protein. In the table there are 470,000 or so distinct CDR3 sequences, over 15% of which are singletons. The specimen sequenced was PBMCs or a T cell subset sorted from them (not recorded which). Receptors were obtained from an adult woman who had mild COVID-19 (a few samples of this study predate the infection). Cell type and time point are not known.

The chain uses TRBV7-6 and TRBJ1-2, with D perhaps TRBD1 (6 bases). The CDR3 totals 12 residues. Germline CDR1 SGHVS, CDR2 FNYEAQ. The V and J ends lost 8 bases and 2 bases respectively, with 9 bases between them. CDR3 sequence (DNA): TGTGCCAGCTCGGACAGAAACTATGGCTACACCTTC. Protein: CASSDRNYGYTF.

This clonotype has only a few counts. J is TRBJ2-2 and V is TRBV5-5; perhaps TRBD1 as D (5 bases). Trimming pared 0 bases from V and 3 bases from J, leaving 12 bases between. Germline values: CDR1 SGHKS, CDR2 YYEKEE (reference sequence). The CDR3 is 16 residues long. CDR3 residues: CASSLAWGSDTGELFF. Here the CDR3 DNA reads TGTGCCAGCAGCTTGGCCTGGGGCTCAGACACCGGGGAGCTGTTTTTT.

In its sample, this clonotype was seen a few times. The chain joins TRBV20-1 to TRBJ2-1; 11 bases line up with TRBD2. Germline V gives CDR1 DFQATT, CDR2 SNEGSKA (reference sequence). The CDR3 has 17 residues. Losses at the gene ends were 0 bases for V and 7 bases for J; bases not matched to a gene: 11. This CDR3 reads CSARDPFTSGGANEQFF. The CDR3 DNA reads as TGCAGTGCTAGAGATCCCTTCACTAGCGGGGGTGCGAATGAGCAGTTCTTC.

The V and J genes are TRBV7-6 and TRBJ2-5; 9 bases match TRBD2. Per the germline V gene, CDR1 is SGHVS and CDR2 is FNYEAQ. V shed 1 base and J 1 base; nucleotides not matched to a gene: 13. The CDR3 has 19 amino acids. The CDR3 DNA reads TGTGCCAGCAGCTTAGGGCTAATCCAGCGGGGGGCAACCCAAGAGACCCAGTACTTC. This gives the protein CASSLGLIQRGATQETQYF.

This clonotype appeared a few times. This chain links TRBV29-1 with TRBJ2-2, with 8 bases identical to TRBD1. V shed 3 bases, J shed 4 bases, and the junction held 7 bases outside the gene matches. Germline CDR1 reads SQVTM; CDR2 reads ANQGSEA. The CDR3 is 15 amino acids. CDR3 protein: CSVEAGGAGTGELFF. In DNA form, the CDR3 reads TGCAGCGTTGAGGCAGGGGGCGCGGGCACCGGGGAGCTGTTTTTT.

This clonotype was recorded a few times. The CDR3 is CAWSDRGPYEQYF. The CDR3 DNA is TGTGCCTGGAGTGACAGGGGGCCCTACGAGCAGTACTTC. The chain has TRBV30 and TRBJ2-7; TRBD1 aligns across 9 bases. The CDR3 is made up of 13 amino acids. Germline loops: CDR1 GTSNPN, CDR2 SVGIG (reference sequence). Trimming cost V 1 base and J 2 bases; bases outside gene matches: 0. Based on the CDR3 plus reference TRBV30 and TRBJ2-7, the full variable domain is SQTIHQWPATLVQPVGSPLSLECTVEGTSNPNLYWYRQAAGRGLQLLFYSVGIGQISSEVPQNLSASRPQDRQFILSSKKLLLSDSGFYLCAWSDRGPYEQYFGPGTRLTVT.

This clonotype was seen only a few times. The V and J genes are TRBV20-1 and TRBJ1-6; D is undetermined. CDR3 size: 16 residues. Deletions cut 4 bases from V and 0 bases from J, with 13 bases between. From germline, CDR1 is DFQATT and CDR2 SNEGSKA (reference sequence). DNA of the CDR3: TGCAGTGCTATTTGGACGGGGAGCTCCTATAATTCACCCCTCCACTTT. Translation: CSAIWTGSSYNSPLHF.

This clonotype was observed a few times. The rearrangement joins TRBV5-1 to TRBJ2-1, with 8 bases that match TRBD2. Germline CDR1 is SGHRS and CDR2 is YFSETQ. The V gene end was trimmed by 3 bases and the J gene end by 12 bases; junction bases not matched to a gene: 17. The CDR3 length is 16 residues. CDR3 region: CASSWGSGLVGNWQFF. The CDR3, as DNA: TGCGCCAGCAGCTGGGGATCGGGACTAGTTGGGAACTGGCAGTTCTTC. The full variable domain, its missing parts supplied by reference TRBV5-1 and TRBJ2-1, is KAGVTQTPRYLIKTRGQQVTLSCSPISGHRSVSWYQQTPGQGLQFLFEYFSETQRNKGNFPGRFSGRQFSNSRSEMNVSTLELGDSALYLCASSWGSGLVGNWQFFGPGTRLTVL.

CDR3 in DNA: TGTGCCAGCAGCTGGGACAGGGGCCATCAGCCCCAGCATTTT. Translating it yields CASSWDRGHQPQHF. V usage is TRBV6-2 or TRBV6-3 and J usage is TRBJ1-5; 10 bases agree with TRBD1. Germline CDR1 is MNHEY and CDR2 is SVGEGT. J lost 5 bases, V lost 6 bases, and 4 bases had no gene match. The CDR3 is made up of 14 amino acids.

This clonotype was picked up a small number of times. The chain recombines TRBV27 with TRBJ2-1; 10 bases are shared with TRBD2. The germline CDR1 and CDR2 sequences are MNHEY and SMNVEV (reference sequence). The CDR3 is 15 residues long. V lost 3 bases and J lost 6; bases outside the gene matches: 5. The CDR3 reads CASSLLAGVFNEQFF. DNA of the CDR3: TGTGCCAGCAGTTTGCTAGCGGGAGTATTCAATGAGCAGTTCTTC.

The sample holds many counts of this clonotype. The gene calls are TRBV6-4 and TRBJ2-7, with 7 positions matching TRBD1. The V and J ends lost 4 bases and 2 bases, in that order; junction bases with no gene match: 5. Per the germline V gene, CDR1 is MRHNA and CDR2 is SNTAGT. The CDR3 is made up of 14 amino acids. This CDR3 reads CASSGGTATYEQYF. The CDR3 nucleotides read TGTGCCAGCAGTGGAGGGACAGCAACCTACGAGCAGTACTTC.

The V gene is TRBV6-2 or TRBV6-3, the J gene TRBJ1-5, with unresolved D. CDR3 size: 14 residues. The germline CDR1 and CDR2 sequences are MNHEY and SVGEGT. Trimming took off 7 bases at V and 6 bases at J, with 16 bases between the two ends. CDR3 loop: CASTEPGRGQPQHF. The DNA of the CDR3 is TGTGCCAGCACTGAACCGGGTAGAGGTCAGCCCCAGCATTTT.

This clonotype was detected only a few times. CDR3 sequence (DNA): TGCAGCGTTGTGGGACTTCAAGAGACCCAGTACTTC. This encodes CSVVGLQETQYF. The rearrangement links TRBV29-1 to TRBJ2-5; tentative D call: TRBD2 (6 bases). Deletions cut 4 bases from V and 2 bases from J, with 8 bases between. The CDR3 length is 12 residues. The germline V gene has CDR1 SQVTM and CDR2 ANQGSEA. Full variable domain (remainder filled in from reference TRBV29-1 and TRBJ2-5): SAVISQKPSRDICQRGTSLTIQCQVDSQVTMMFWYRQQPGQSLTLIATANQGSEATYESGFVIDKFPISRPNLTFSTLTVSNMSPEDSSIYLCSVVGLQETQYFGPGTRLLVL.

In this sample, this clonotype turned up many times. This chain joins TRBV5-1 and TRBJ2-1; TRBD2 agrees at 13 bases. V lost 3 bases, J lost 4 bases, and 4 bases stayed unmatched. This CDR3 has 16 residues. The germline V gene has CDR1 SGHRS and CDR2 YFSETQ. The CDR3 nucleotides read TGCGCCAGCAGCTCCAGACTAGCGGGGGGTTACAATGAGCAGTTCTTC. Translated, it gives CASSSRLAGGYNEQFF.

This clonotype was seen more than once but under ten times. CDR3 sequence: CAYEPGSGGTEAFF. In DNA form, the CDR3 reads TGTGCCTACGAACCAGGCTCAGGGGGCACTGAAGCTTTCTTT. The gene calls are TRBV30 and TRBJ1-1, with TRBD1 matching over 7 bases. This CDR3 region has 14 residues. Germline lookup yields CDR1 GTSNPN and CDR2 SVGIG (reference sequence). V was pared by 7 bases and J by 4 bases, with 12 bases of the junction left unmatched.